This T cell receptor beta chain was observed in a study of blood T cell repertoires in COVID-19. Across the study: The analysed material was cDNA or gDNA that came from T cells, B-cell-depleted T cells, or PBMCs.

V lost 0 bases, J lost 5 bases, and 13 bases lay in between. The CDR3 consists of 15 residues. CDR1 and CDR2 from the germline V gene are PRHDT and FYEKMQ (reference sequence). Assay: immunoSEQ multiplex PCR; the TCRdb copy retains only in-frame clones and omits some. The sample has approximately 53,000 clones, almost 80% seen once; the top ten hold about 6%. Recruits, aged roughly 18 to 90 years, lived in 24 US areas. The source is a woman between 50 and 59 years old with acute COVID-19. The specimen was PBMCs or T cells enriched from blood (not recorded which). V gene TRBV13 combines with J gene TRBJ1-2; no reliable D call. CDR3 protein: CASSLGLTVSYGYTF. The CDR3 DNA follows: TGTGCCAGCAGCTTAGGCCTAACAGTCTCATATGGCTACACCTTC.